The clone carrying this T cell receptor (beta chain) was counted many times. Its antigen remains unknown. This entry comes from a study of T cell repertoires in cytomegalovirus infection. Turning to the study itself: Both CMV infection and a matching HLA type were indicated by public TCR beta signatures.

TCRdb re-derived calls from the reads in MiXCR, one entry per CDR3 protein. The table has about 490,000 distinct CDR3 sequences, around 27% seen once; the top ten hold around 13%. This CDR3 is 17 amino acids long. The germline gives CDR1 SGHTA, CDR2 FQGNSA. The trim removed 5 bases at V and 0 bases at J, leaving 6 bases unmatched. Study-level points and caveats: Accumulated public TCR beta family frequency recognized individuals carrying CMV together with the relevant HLA. The ex vivo response showed dominance by HLA-C-restricted CMV-specific TCR beta clonotypes.

The clonotype originates from a human donor in good health (CMV status not recorded). Some clones in this sample may be carry-over from other donors' samples. The chain is built from TRBV7-2 and TRBJ2-1; 11 bases match TRBD2. The sequencing sample was made of PBMCs. The CDR3: CASSPRTSGSSYNEQFF. Here the CDR3 DNA reads TGTGCCAGCAGCCCCAGAACTAGCGGGAGCTCCTACAATGAGCAGTTCTTC.